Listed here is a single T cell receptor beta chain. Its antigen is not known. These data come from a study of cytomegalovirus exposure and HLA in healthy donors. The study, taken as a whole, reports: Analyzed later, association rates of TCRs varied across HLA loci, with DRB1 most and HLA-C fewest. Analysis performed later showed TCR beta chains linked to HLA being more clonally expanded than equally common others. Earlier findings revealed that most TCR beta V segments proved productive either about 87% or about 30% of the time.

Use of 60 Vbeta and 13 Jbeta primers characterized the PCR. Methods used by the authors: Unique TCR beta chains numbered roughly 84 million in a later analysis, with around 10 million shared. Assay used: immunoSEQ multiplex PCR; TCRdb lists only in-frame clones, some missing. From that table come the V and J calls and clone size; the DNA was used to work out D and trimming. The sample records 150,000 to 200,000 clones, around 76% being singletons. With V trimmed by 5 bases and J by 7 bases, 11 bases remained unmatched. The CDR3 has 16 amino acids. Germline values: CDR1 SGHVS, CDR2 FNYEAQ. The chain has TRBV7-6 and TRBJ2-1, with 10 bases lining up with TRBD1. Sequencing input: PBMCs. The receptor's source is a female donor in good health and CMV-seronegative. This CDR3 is CASSRRDRGQGNEQFF. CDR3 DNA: TGTGCCAGCAGCCGCCGAGACAGGGGGCAAGGGAATGAGCAGTTCTTC.